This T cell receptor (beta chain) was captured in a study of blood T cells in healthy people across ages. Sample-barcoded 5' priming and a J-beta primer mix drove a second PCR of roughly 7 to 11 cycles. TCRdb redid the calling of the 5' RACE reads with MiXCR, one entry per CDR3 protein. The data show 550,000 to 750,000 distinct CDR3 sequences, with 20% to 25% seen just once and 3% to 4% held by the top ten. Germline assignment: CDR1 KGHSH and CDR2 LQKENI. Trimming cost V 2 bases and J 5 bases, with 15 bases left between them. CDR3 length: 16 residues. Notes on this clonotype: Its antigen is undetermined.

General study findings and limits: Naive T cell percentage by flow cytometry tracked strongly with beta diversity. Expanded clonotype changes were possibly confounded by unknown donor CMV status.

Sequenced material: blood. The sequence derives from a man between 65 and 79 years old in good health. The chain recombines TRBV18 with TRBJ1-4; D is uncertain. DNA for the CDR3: TGTGCCAGCTCACCAGGGAGTCCGCAGGCAAATGAAAAACTGTTTTTT. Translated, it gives CASSPGSPQANEKLFF.